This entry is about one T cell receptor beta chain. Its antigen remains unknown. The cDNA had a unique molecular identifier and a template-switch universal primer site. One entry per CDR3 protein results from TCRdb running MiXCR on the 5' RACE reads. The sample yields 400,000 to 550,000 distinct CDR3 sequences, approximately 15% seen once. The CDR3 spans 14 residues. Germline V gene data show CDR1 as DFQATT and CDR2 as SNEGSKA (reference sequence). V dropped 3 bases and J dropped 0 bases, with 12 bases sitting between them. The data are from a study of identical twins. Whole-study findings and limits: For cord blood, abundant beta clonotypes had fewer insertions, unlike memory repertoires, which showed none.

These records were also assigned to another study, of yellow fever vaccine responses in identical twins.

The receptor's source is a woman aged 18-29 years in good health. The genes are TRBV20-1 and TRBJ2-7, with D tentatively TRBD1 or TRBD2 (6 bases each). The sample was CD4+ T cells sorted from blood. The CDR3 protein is CSARWKGGSYEQYF. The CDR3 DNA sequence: TGCAGTGCTAGGTGGAAGGGGGGCTCCTACGAGCAGTACTTC.